This T cell receptor beta chain was profiled in a study of CD8 T cells in ankylosing spondylitis. TCR beta libraries were made by quantitative 5'-RACE with molecular barcodes. Each CDR3 protein is one row after TCRdb ran MiXCR on the 5' RACE reads. The table includes fewer than 550,000 distinct CDR3 sequences, 5.3% detected once. General study findings and limits: It appeared that ankylosing spondylitis blood was characterized by a TCR beta motif of several highly homologous variants.

The CDR3 is 13 amino acids. Germline trimming cut 7 bases from V and 5 bases from J; bases unmatched to any gene: 10. In germline, CDR1 is DFQATT, CDR2 SNEGSKA (reference sequence). This clonotype was detected ten times or more. Its antigen is not identified. The rearrangement links TRBV20-1 to TRBJ1-2; TRBD1 agrees at 7 bases. Sequenced sample: blood, either unsorted or a sorted T cell fraction (not recorded which). This TCR came from a male donor with ankylosing spondylitis. The CDR3 is CSGADRVGYGYTF. The CDR3 DNA reads as TGCAGTGGGGCCGACAGGGTCGGATATGGCTACACCTTC.